The 26 T cell receptor beta chains in this list originate from one sample, sequenced in a study of blood T cell repertoires in COVID-19. Using immunoSEQ multiplex PCR, the repertoire was profiled, and TCRdb retains in-frame clones only, with some absent. Among roughly 360,000 clones listed, 80% to 90% were seen once. The sequencing sample was made of PBMCs or T cells enriched from blood (not recorded which). The receptors originated from a man aged 30 to 45 who had recovered from COVID-19.

J is TRBJ1-2 and V is TRBV4-1, with 9 bases lining up with TRBD1. This CDR3 is 15 amino acids long. After removal of 6 bases from V and 4 bases from J, the junction contained 9 bases not matched to a gene. Germline V gene sequence: CDR1 MGHRA, CDR2 YSYEKL. The CDR3 coding sequence is TGCGCCAGCAGGGGTCTGGGGACAGGGAGCTATGGCTACACCTTC. It yields the protein CASRGLGTGSYGYTF.

The chain links TRBV2 to TRBJ1-2, with 12 bases lining up with TRBD1. Looked up from germline, CDR1 is SNHLY and CDR2 is FYNNEI. Trimming removed 8 bases from V and 8 bases from J; junction bases left unmatched: 9. The length of the CDR3 is 14 residues. In DNA, the CDR3 is TGTGCCAGCGTTCCGGGACAGGGGGCGTGGGGCTACACCTTC. Its translation: CASVPGQGAWGYTF.

This clone appeared once. This chain links TRBV11-3 with TRBJ1-2; D is ambiguous. The CDR3 extends over 17 amino acids. V was trimmed by 3 bases and J by 0 bases, leaving 17 bases between them. CDR1 SGHNT and CDR2 YENEEA come from the germline V gene. The CDR3 sequence is CASSLYRFNDTNYGYTF. For the CDR3, the DNA is TGTGCCAGCAGCTTGTATCGTTTTAATGACACTAACTATGGCTACACCTTC.

The table lists this clone with a count of one. This sequence joins TRBV6-5 and TRBJ2-7; D unclear. The germline CDR1 and CDR2 sequences are MNHEY and SVGAGI. Deletions cut 7 bases from V and 6 bases from J, with 13 bases between. This CDR3 region has 12 residues. CDR3 in DNA: TGTGCCAGCACCGAGGTTGACGGCGAGCAGTACTTC. Its translation: CASTEVDGEQYF.

The rearrangement uses TRBV11-3 and TRBJ1-1; D may be TRBD1 (5 bases). The CDR3 length is 15 residues. V lost 2 bases and J lost 8, with 18 bases in between. Germline lookup yields CDR1 SGHNT and CDR2 YENEEA. This chain's CDR3 is CASSLRFGAGHEAFF. CDR3 DNA: TGTGCCAGCAGCTTAAGGTTTGGGGCAGGGCACGAAGCTTTCTTT.

The chain carries TRBV3-1 (or the pseudogene TRBV3-2) and TRBJ1-2; D is possibly TRBD1 (5 bases). The CDR3 has 13 amino acids. Trimming took 6 bases from V and 3 from J, leaving 11 bases between them. Germline assignment: CDR1 LGHDT and CDR2 YNNKEL (reference sequence). The CDR3: CASSAQGDYGYTF. CDR3 coding DNA: TGTGCCAGCAGTGCCCAGGGTGACTATGGCTACACCTTC.

This chain connects TRBV30 to TRBJ2-1, with TRBD2 matching 10 bases. Looked up from germline, CDR1 is GTSNPN and CDR2 is SVGIG (reference sequence). J lost 5 bases, V lost 0 bases, and 4 bases had no gene match. The CDR3 sequence is 15 residues long. This chain's CDR3 is CAWSVGLAGDNEQFF. The CDR3 DNA sequence: TGTGCCTGGAGTGTAGGGCTAGCGGGAGACAATGAGCAGTTCTTC.

The chain couples TRBV12-5 to TRBJ1-2; D unclear. This CDR3 is built from 12 residues. Looked up from germline, CDR1 is LGHNT and CDR2 is FRNRAP. V was cut by 7 bases and J by 4 bases, with 10 bases left in between. CDR3 sequence (DNA): TGTGCTAGTGACGTCCAGGCCTATGGCTACACCTTC. Translating gives CASDVQAYGYTF.

The rearrangement links TRBV12-5 to TRBJ2-2; TRBD1 agrees at 8 bases. The V gene's germline CDR1 is LGHNT and CDR2 FRNRAP. This CDR3 spans 14 amino acids. The J segment lost 5 bases and the V segment lost 5 bases, leaving 4 bases of the junction unmatched. The CDR3 DNA reads as TGTGCTAGTGGTGAGGACAGGGAGACCGGGGAGCTGTTTTTT. Translation gives CASGEDRETGELFF.

The chain is built from TRBV28 and TRBJ1-6, with TRBD1 matching over 9 bases. V was clipped by 6 bases and J by 9 bases; unmatched bases: 6. This CDR3 has 14 residues. Germline values: CDR1 MDHEN, CDR2 SYDVKM. DNA of the CDR3: TGTGCCAGCAGCCCCGGGACAGGGACTTCACCCCTCCACTTT. This encodes CASSPGTGTSPLHF. The full variable domain, its missing parts supplied by reference TRBV28 and TRBJ1-6, is DVKVTQSSRYLVKRTGEKVFLECVQDMDHENMFWYRQDPGLGLRLIYFSYDVKMKEKGDIPEGYSVSREKKERFSLILESASTNQTSMYLCASSPGTGTSPLHFGNGTRLTVT.

This chain joins TRBV18 and TRBJ1-3; TRBD1 aligns across 7 bases. CDR3 length: 15 amino acids. Germline CDR1 is KGHSH and CDR2 is LQKENI. V dropped 3 bases and J dropped 1; count of bases not matched to a gene: 3. The CDR3 here is CASSPLTGSGNTIYF. In nucleotides, the CDR3 is TGTGCCAGCTCACCCTTGACAGGGTCTGGAAACACCATATATTTT.

The rearrangement joins TRBV7-8 to TRBJ2-1; 9 nucleotides match TRBD1. Germline CDR1 reads SGHVS; CDR2 reads FQNEAQ. The ends lost 5 bases at V and 9 bases at J; junction bases unmatched: 11. The CDR3 runs to 15 residues. The CDR3 DNA sequence: TGTGCCAGCAGCGTATCCCCGGGACAGGGAGCTGAGCAGTTCTTC. Translating gives CASSVSPGQGAEQFF.

The chain is built from TRBV5-6 and TRBJ2-3; D is ambiguous. The CDR3 covers 13 residues. V was shortened by 0 bases and J by 6 bases, with 8 bases between the two germline ends. From germline, CDR1 is SGHDT and CDR2 YYEEEE. The DNA of the CDR3 is TGTGCCAGCAGCTTGGCCTCTGCGGATACGCAGTATTTT. This encodes CASSLASADTQYF.

This clone was detected only a few times. CDR3 bases: TGTGCCAGCAGCTTAGACTATGGTGAAGCTTTCTTT. This codes for CASSLDYGEAFF. The chain uses TRBV13 and TRBJ1-1; D gene unclear. Trimming cost V 1 base and J 7 bases, with 7 bases left between them. This CDR3 contains 12 residues. Germline CDR1 and CDR2: PRHDT and FYEKMQ (reference sequence).

The V gene is TRBV7-8, the J gene TRBJ1-5; D gene uncertain. Germline values: CDR1 SGHVS, CDR2 FQNEAQ. The CDR3 is 14 amino acids. The V and J ends lost 3 bases and 2 bases respectively, with 8 bases between them. This CDR3 reads CASSFERGNQPQHF. CDR3 in DNA: TGTGCCAGCAGCTTCGAGCGGGGCAATCAGCCCCAGCATTTT. Based on the CDR3 plus reference TRBV7-8 and TRBJ1-5, the full variable domain is GAGVSQSPRYKVAKRGQDVALRCDPISGHVSLFWYQQALGQGPEFLTYFQNEAQLDKSGLPSDRFFAERPEGSVSTLKIQRTQQEDSAVYLCASSFERGNQPQHFGDGTRLSIL.

The V gene is TRBV30, the J gene TRBJ2-2; 10 bases align to TRBD1. The CDR3 totals 15 residues. V gave up 0 bases and J gave up 7 bases; unmatched junction bases: 5. Germline V CDR1 and CDR2: GTSNPN, SVGIG (reference sequence). CDR3 in DNA: TGTGCCTGGAGTGTACTGGGGACAGGGGTCGGGGAGCTGTTTTTT. Amino acid sequence: CAWSVLGTGVGELFF.

This sequence joins TRBV5-4 and TRBJ2-7; 9 bases match TRBD1. This CDR3 region has 14 residues. J was trimmed by 3 bases and V by 4 bases; bases with no gene match: 5. The germline V gene encodes CDR1 SGHNT and CDR2 YYREEE (reference sequence). DNA of the CDR3: TGTGCCAGCAGCCTACCGGGACAGGGCTACGAGCAGTACTTC. Translating gives CASSLPGQGYEQYF.

CDR3: CASSQLGTVNQPQHF. In DNA, the CDR3 is TGTGCCAGCAGCCAATTAGGCACAGTTAATCAGCCCCAGCATTTT. The chain recombines TRBV7-8 with TRBJ1-5; D call uncertain. CDR1 is SGHVS, CDR2 FQNEAQ, per germline. The CDR3 runs 15 residues. V was trimmed by 5 bases and J by 4 bases, leaving 15 bases between them.

CDR3 amino acids: CASSMAGGAATLEQFF. CDR3 nucleotide sequence: TGTGCCAGTTCCATGGCAGGGGGCGCTGCCACCCTGGAGCAGTTCTTC. The chain couples TRBV19 to TRBJ2-1, with 8 bases matching TRBD1. CDR3 length equals 16 residues. V gave up 8 bases and J gave up 10 bases; unmatched junction bases: 19. Germline CDR1 reads LNHDA; CDR2 reads SQIVND (reference sequence).

In this sample, this clone turned up once. This chain links TRBV30 with TRBJ1-5; 11 bases map to TRBD1. The CDR3 is 14 amino acids. Per the germline V gene, CDR1 is GTSNPN and CDR2 is SVGIG (reference sequence). The ends lost 5 bases at V and 5 bases at J; junction bases unmatched: 5. DNA of the CDR3: TGTGCCTGGCAAGGGACAGGGGGTTATCAGCCCCAGCATTTT. Its translation: CAWQGTGGYQPQHF.

This chain links TRBV6-5 with TRBJ1-2; 7 bases are shared with TRBD1. Per germline, CDR1 MNHEY and CDR2 SVGAGI. The V segment lost 0 bases and the J segment 7 bases; nucleotides outside the gene matches: 8. The CDR3 spans 15 residues. Written as DNA, the CDR3 is TGTGCCAGCAGTTACTCCGCACAGGGGAACGGTGGCTACACCTTC. Residues: CASSYSAQGNGGYTF.

In its sample, this clone was seen a few times. This chain connects TRBV7-8 to TRBJ2-1; TRBD2 aligns across 7 bases. The CDR3 sequence is 15 residues long. Unmatched junction bases numbered 8, after V lost 5 bases and J lost 4 bases. Germline V gene lookup returns CDR1 SGHVS and CDR2 FQNEAQ. The CDR3 loop is CASSTWGGYYNEQFF. The CDR3 nucleotides read TGTGCCAGCAGCACTTGGGGGGGGTATTACAATGAGCAGTTCTTC.

The V and J genes are TRBV6-5 and TRBJ1-1, with D hard to call. The germline gives CDR1 MNHEY, CDR2 SVGAGI. The CDR3 is 11 residues long. The V end lost 5 bases, the J end lost 10 bases, and 11 bases lay between the germline ends. This CDR3 reads CASSPGDGAFF. Here the CDR3 DNA reads TGTGCCAGCAGTCCAGGCGATGGAGCTTTCTTT.

This clone appeared once. V usage is TRBV6-5 and J usage is TRBJ2-7, with 8 bases fitting TRBD1. The length of the CDR3 is 14 residues. V lost 8 bases to trimming and J lost 3 bases; unmatched junction nucleotides: 9. CDR1 and CDR2 from the germline V gene are MNHEY and SVGAGI. CDR3 in amino acids: CASHRDRIHYEQYF. The CDR3 coding sequence is TGTGCCAGCCACCGGGACAGGATTCACTACGAGCAGTACTTC.

J is TRBJ1-1 and V is TRBV6-5; TRBD1 aligns across 9 bases. Unmatched junction bases numbered 7, after V lost 6 bases and J lost 5 bases. The germline gives CDR1 MNHEY, CDR2 SVGAGI. The CDR3 consists of 14 residues. Written as DNA, the CDR3 is TGTGCCAGCAGCCCCCGGGACAGGGCTACTGAAGCTTTCTTT. It yields the protein CASSPRDRATEAFF.

V is TRBV12-5 and J is TRBJ2-1, with a tentative D call TRBD1 (5 bases). The CDR3 sequence is 12 residues long. Germline lookup yields CDR1 LGHNT and CDR2 FRNRAP. Between the trimmed V and J ends, which lost 6 bases and 7 bases, there was a span of 10 bases. The CDR3, as DNA: TGTGCTAGTGGCCTGGGGCGTAATGAGCAGTTCTTC. Protein product: CASGLGRNEQFF.